These 30 T cell receptor beta chains were all obtained from the same sample, sequenced in a study of vaccination and CD4 T cells after COVID-19. Documented treatment: 10-day PBMC culture with coronavirus spike peptide pools or control peptides (ViraFEST assay). The study sequenced cultured CD4+ T cell DNA using the Oncomine TCR Beta short-read assay. Each CDR3 protein is one row after TCRdb ran MiXCR on the PCR reads. The profile shows roughly 3,300 distinct CDR3 sequences, 70% to 80% of them singletons. No antigen is known for these receptors. The sequenced sample was CD4+ T cells from blood, cultured in vitro. The receptor set was obtained from a human donor who had recovered from COVID-19.

The chain links TRBV20-1 to TRBJ1-6; 9 bases are shared with TRBD1. This CDR3 comprises 17 residues. After removal of 0 bases from V and 7 bases from J, the junction contained 10 bases not matched to a gene. Germline V gene lookup returns CDR1 DFQATT and CDR2 SNEGSKA (reference sequence). Here the CDR3 DNA reads TGCAGTGCTAGAGATGGGACGGGACAGGGTAGCAATTCACCCCTCCACTTT. Residues: CSARDGTGQGSNSPLHF.

This chain joins TRBV5-4 and TRBJ1-3; the match to TRBD1 covers 8 bases. Germline V gene lookup returns CDR1 SGHNT and CDR2 YYREEE (reference sequence). V dropped 0 bases and J dropped 6; count of bases not matched to a gene: 8. The length of the CDR3 is 16 residues. The CDR3: CASSLGVRGQENTIYF. The CDR3 nucleotides are TGTGCCAGCAGCTTGGGCGTCAGGGGGCAAGAAAACACCATATATTTT.

The rearrangement links TRBV6-1 to TRBJ1-2, with 9 bases aligning to TRBD1. CDR1 and CDR2 (germline): MNHNS, SASEGT. The CDR3 has 14 residues. Trimming cost V 10 bases and J 6 bases; bases outside gene matches: 12. The CDR3 spells CATHRDRVVNGYTF. CDR3 sequence (DNA): TGTGCCACCCACCGGGACAGGGTCGTGAATGGCTACACCTTC.

DNA of the CDR3: TGTGCCAGCAGTGATCCACGACAGGGGGGGAATGAAAAACTGTTTTTT. This translates into CASSDPRQGGNEKLFF. The chain has TRBV25-1 and TRBJ1-4; 9 bases are a match to TRBD1. V lost 3 bases to trimming and J lost 5 bases; unmatched junction nucleotides: 7. Germline V CDR1 and CDR2: MGHDK, SYGVNS. CDR3 length equals 16 residues. Supplemented by reference TRBV25-1 and TRBJ1-4, the full variable domain reads EADIYQTPRYLVIGTGKKITLECSQTMGHDKMYWYQQDPGMELHLIHYSYGVNSTEKGDLSSESTVSRIRTEHFPLTLESARPSHTSQYLCASSDPRQGGNEKLFFGSGTQLSVL.

The chain couples TRBV6-1 to TRBJ1-5; 10 bases are shared with TRBD1. This CDR3 has 15 residues. Germline loops: CDR1 MNHNS, CDR2 SASEGT. V was pared by 4 bases and J by 6 bases, with 6 bases of the junction left unmatched. DNA for the CDR3: TGTGCCAGCAGTGTCACCGGGACAGGGGCTCAGCCCCAGCATTTT. Translation gives CASSVTGTGAQPQHF.

This chain connects TRBV7-8 to TRBJ1-4; 7 bases align to TRBD1. This CDR3 has 17 residues. Germline V gene data show CDR1 as SGHVS and CDR2 as FQNEAQ. Trimming at V came to 4 bases and at J to 15 bases, leaving 23 bases not matched to a gene. CDR3 in DNA: TGTGCCAGCAGCTCGTCCAGGGGGATTTATTCTAGGGGATCGGTGTTTTTT. Its protein is CASSSSRGIYSRGSVFF.

This rearrangement joins TRBV6-1 to TRBJ2-7, with 12 bases matching TRBD2. The DNA end is more similar to TRBJ2-5, so the J call may be wrong. Germline CDR1 MNHNS, CDR2 SASEGT. The CDR3 is 16 residues long. The CDR3 DNA reads as TGTGCCCTCCAGAAGCCTAGCGGGGGGGCAGTGGAGACCCAGTACTTC. As protein: CALQKPSGGAVETQYF.

This clonotype was found a few times. The chain employs TRBV2 and TRBJ1-6, with unresolved D. CDR3 size: 11 residues. The V gene's germline CDR1 is SNHLY and CDR2 FYNNEI. V lost 6 bases and J lost 7, with 4 bases in between. CDR3 loop: CASRTNSPLHF. DNA for the CDR3: TGTGCCAGCAGGACGAATTCACCCCTCCACTTT.

This chain's CDR3 is CATLHNTGHTEAFF. The CDR3, as DNA: TGTGCCACACTCCACAATACAGGGCACACTGAAGCTTTCTTT. This rearrangement joins TRBV21-1 to TRBJ1-1; TRBD1 is taken as the D call from the table, unchecked against the DNA. TRBV21-1 is noted as a pseudogene. This CDR3 has 14 residues.

The CDR3 DNA reads TGTGCCAGTAGTATGAGACAGGGTCGCGATTCACCCCTCCACTTT. Translation gives CASSMRQGRDSPLHF. The V and J genes are TRBV19 and TRBJ1-6, with 7 bases that match TRBD1. V lost 3 bases and J lost 8; bases outside the gene matches: 7. This CDR3 contains 15 residues. Per the germline V gene, CDR1 is LNHDA and CDR2 is SQIVND (reference sequence).

Only a few counts were recorded for this clonotype. CDR3 in DNA: TGTGCCAGCAGCGCCACAGGGGGCAATCAGCCCCAGCATTTT. Its protein product is CASSATGGNQPQHF. The genes are TRBV9 and TRBJ1-5; TRBD1 agrees at 7 bases. After removal of 3 bases from V and 2 bases from J, the junction contained 2 bases not matched to a gene. This CDR3 spans 14 amino acids. CDR1 is SGDLS, CDR2 YYNGEE, per germline.

By proportion, this clonotype is large. The chain links TRBV6-2 or TRBV6-3 to TRBJ1-2; 7 bases fit TRBD1. The trim removed 4 bases at V and 4 bases at J, leaving 9 bases unmatched. The germline CDR1 and CDR2 sequences are MNHEY and SVGEGT. The CDR3 extends over 15 amino acids. CDR3 coding DNA: TGTGCCAGCAGTTCCAGACCCGGGACAGTCTATGGCTACACCTTC. Translation gives CASSSRPGTVYGYTF.

The chain employs TRBV20-1 and TRBJ1-5; 8 bases map to TRBD1. CDR1 is DFQATT, CDR2 SNEGSKA, per germline (reference sequence). The CDR3 is 15 amino acids. V trimming: 1 base; J trimming: 6 bases; junction bases outside the gene matches: 8. The CDR3 DNA sequence: TGCAGTGCTAGAGTCCCGGACAGGGTGGTTCAGCCCCAGCATTTT. This codes for CSARVPDRVVQPQHF.

The J gene is TRBJ1-3, the V gene TRBV19; D is ambiguous. V shed 7 bases and J shed 8 bases, with 24 bases lying between them. The CDR3 is 16 residues long. From germline, CDR1 is LNHDA and CDR2 SQIVND (reference sequence). The DNA of the CDR3 is TGTGCCAGTACCAAGGCAGGTACCGGTGGGCGATACACCATATATTTT. This codes for CASTKAGTGGRYTIYF.

The chain has TRBV27 and TRBJ1-3, with 7 positions matching TRBD1. Trimming cost V 5 bases and J 0 bases; bases outside gene matches: 19. This CDR3 is 20 amino acids long. Germline assignment: CDR1 MNHEY and CDR2 SMNVEV (reference sequence). The CDR3 region is CASSPSRTGVRGLSGNTIYF. The CDR3 bases are TGTGCCAGCAGTCCATCCCGGACAGGTGTTCGAGGGCTCTCTGGAAACACCATATATTTT.

This chain joins TRBV6-1 and TRBJ1-2; D uncertain. This CDR3 has 15 residues. The germline V and J ends were trimmed by 7 bases and 6 bases, with 21 bases remaining between them. Germline V gives CDR1 MNHNS, CDR2 SASEGT. CDR3: CASTPSQGQVDGYTF. In nucleotides, the CDR3 is TGTGCCAGCACTCCCTCCCAAGGGCAGGTAGATGGCTACACCTTC.

The chain joins TRBV2 to TRBJ1-1; perhaps TRBD1 as D (5 bases). The CDR3 length is 11 residues. The germline CDR1 and CDR2 sequences are SNHLY and FYNNEI. V lost 11 bases to trimming and J lost 6 bases, with 13 bases between them. The CDR3 here is CACQGRAEAFF. The DNA of the CDR3 is TGTGCCTGCCAGGGTAGGGCTGAAGCTTTCTTT.

The chain employs TRBV20-1 and TRBJ1-2, with D tentatively TRBD1 (6 bases). V lost 4 bases, J lost 4 bases, and 10 bases lay in between. The germline V gene has CDR1 DFQATT and CDR2 SNEGSKA (reference sequence). This CDR3 region has 12 residues. The CDR3 bases are TGCAGTGCTACACAGGGACCCTATGGCTACACCTTC. It specifies CSATQGPYGYTF.

The chain couples TRBV19 to TRBJ1-2; D unresolved. The CDR3 consists of 13 residues. Germline V lookup: CDR1 LNHDA, CDR2 SQIVND (reference sequence). The V end lost 3 bases, the J end lost 0 bases, and 5 bases lay between the germline ends. In DNA, the CDR3 is TGTGCCAGTAGTATTAGTTCTAACTATGGCTACACCTTC. Protein product: CASSISSNYGYTF.

Of note for this clonotype: At one end, the junction sequence differs from germline, possibly due to a read error. CDR3 bases: TGTGCCAGCATCTTAAGTGGGACCCAGAACACTGAAGCTTTCTTT. The encoded protein is CASILSGTQNTEAFF. The gene calls are TRBV7-2 and TRBJ1-1; D perhaps matches TRBD1 (5 bases). Germline-derived CDR1 and CDR2 are SGHTA and FQGNSA. CDR3 length: 15 residues. The full variable domain, its missing parts supplied by reference TRBV7-2 and TRBJ1-1, is GAGVSQSPSNKVTEKGKDVELRCDPISGHTALYWYRQSLGQGLEFLIYFQGNSAPDKSGLPSDRFSAERTGGSVSTLTIQRTQQEDSAVYLCASILSGTQNTEAFFGQGTRLTVV.

The chain links TRBV6-5 to TRBJ2-1; possibly TRBD2 for D (6 bases). Germline loops: CDR1 MNHEY, CDR2 SVGAGI. This CDR3 spans 14 amino acids. V was cut by 1 base and J by 6 bases, with 10 bases left in between. The CDR3 bases are TGTGCCAGCAGTTACTGGAGGGAAGGCAATGAGCAGTTCTTC. Encoded protein: CASSYWREGNEQFF.

Only a few counts were recorded for this clonotype. The chain employs TRBV10-3 and TRBJ1-1; possibly TRBD1 for D (5 bases). V lost 1 base to trimming and J lost 0 bases, with 9 bases between them. CDR1 and CDR2 (germline): ENHRY, SYGVKD. The CDR3 totals 15 residues. CDR3 amino acids: CAISELDRLNTEAFF. In nucleotides, the CDR3 is TGTGCCATCAGTGAGTTAGACAGACTGAACACTGAAGCTTTCTTT.

As regards this clonotype: The junction does not match germline at one end; this may be a read error. The CDR3 DNA sequence: TGTGCCAGAAGTTTAGCCGCTAGGGAAAAACTGTTTTTT. Its protein product is CARSLAAREKLFF. This chain links TRBV12-3 or TRBV12-4 with TRBJ1-4; D gene uncertain. The CDR3 is 13 amino acids.

This clonotype is judged large. V gene TRBV7-2 combines with J gene TRBJ1-2, with no clear D. Trimming removed 2 bases at V and 3 bases at J, with 13 bases between. The CDR3 runs 15 residues. Germline-derived CDR1 and CDR2 are SGHTA and FQGNSA. The CDR3 here is CASSLREVLDYGYTF. The CDR3 DNA sequence: TGTGCCAGCAGCTTACGGGAAGTCCTTGACTATGGCTACACCTTC.

The V call is TRBV18, the J call TRBJ1-6, with TRBD1 as a possible D gene (6 bases). The CDR3 has 17 amino acids. Between the trimmed V and J ends, which lost 3 bases and 7 bases, there was a span of 19 bases. The germline CDR1 and CDR2 sequences are KGHSH and LQKENI. The DNA for the CDR3 is TGTGCCAGCTCACCGAGGGATTACAGGGTGGTAAATTCACCCCTCCACTTT. Translation gives CASSPRDYRVVNSPLHF.

This chain connects TRBV6-4 to TRBJ1-5, with no clear D. The CDR3 loop spans 15 amino acids. The V end lost 6 bases, the J end lost 15 bases, and 27 bases lay between the germline ends. Germline V gene lookup returns CDR1 MRHNA and CDR2 SNTAGT. CDR3 region: CASRYLEDYIRSGHF. The CDR3 nucleotides read TGTGCCAGCAGGTACCTCGAGGACTACATCCGAAGCGGGCATTTT.

The V gene is TRBV12-3 or TRBV12-4, the J gene TRBJ1-5; TRBD1 is a possible D gene (5 bases). V was shortened by 2 bases and J by 6 bases, with 11 bases between the two germline ends. The CDR3 spans 14 residues. CDR3 residues: CASSLSGGSQPQHF. The CDR3 DNA reads TGTGCCAGCAGTTTATCGGGGGGTAGTCAGCCCCAGCATTTT.

This clonotype is labeled large. The chain combines TRBV5-1 with TRBJ2-2; 14 bases match TRBD2. The CDR3 extends over 18 amino acids. Germline CDR1 SGHRS, CDR2 YFSETQ. Trimming removed 6 bases from V and 4 bases from J; junction bases left unmatched: 11. CDR3 sequence reads: CASTPGTSGGPRTGELFF. CDR3 DNA sequence: TGCGCCAGCACACCCGGGACTAGCGGGGGCCCGCGCACCGGGGAGCTGTTTTTT.

The CDR3, as DNA: TGTGCCAGCAGTGAAGGCCAAGGAGCAGATACGCAGTATTTT. Amino acids: CASSEGQGADTQYF. The rearrangement links TRBV6-1 to TRBJ2-3; no reliable D call. Germline assignment: CDR1 MNHNS and CDR2 SASEGT. V lost 1 base and J 4 bases, leaving 9 bases between the germline ends. This CDR3 spans 14 amino acids.

This clonotype is deemed medium-sized. This chain connects TRBV7-3 to TRBJ2-2, with D unresolved. V was cut by 1 base and J by 4 bases, with 13 bases left in between. The CDR3 loop spans 16 amino acids. The germline gives CDR1 SGHTA, CDR2 FQGTGA. CDR3 nucleotide sequence: TGTGCCAGCAGCTTAAGGAAAGCTTCGGGCACCGGGGAGCTGTTTTTT. It specifies CASSLRKASGTGELFF.